This TCR beta chain is drawn from a study of OX40 agonist ivuxolimab in advanced cancers. Findings and limits, study-wide: Both blood CD4+ and CD8+ T cells showed clonal growth by week 6 at 0.1 to 3.0 mg/kg.

Worth noting for this clone: What it recognizes is unknown.

Germline CDR1 is SGHDN and CDR2 is FVKESK. Trimming left V 3 bases short and J 0 bases short, with 3 bases between. The CDR3 spans 12 residues. Sequenced by immunoSEQ multiplex PCR; TCRdb stores in-frame clones only, minus some. The data hold about 61,000 clones, with about 88% observed a single time. The gene calls are TRBV14 and TRBJ2-7; D is uncertain. The receptor was derived from an adult with an advanced solid tumor such as melanoma, head and neck, liver or kidney cancer. Here the sequenced sample was CD4+ or CD8+ T cells sorted from blood, taken in a trial of the OX40 agonist ivuxolimab. The DNA for the CDR3 is TGTGCCAGCAGCCATTCCTCCTACGAGCAGTACTTC. Amino acid sequence: CASSHSSYEQYF. Based on the CDR3 plus reference TRBV14 and TRBJ2-7, the full variable domain is EAGVTQFPSHSVIEKGQTVTLRCDPISGHDNLYWYRRVMGKEIKFLLHFVKESKQDESGMPNNRFLAERTGGTYSTLKVQPAELEDSGVYFCASSHSSYEQYFGPGTRLTVT.